This is a list of T cell receptor beta chains from one sample in a study of T cell responses to AZD1222 COVID-19 vaccine. The assay was immunoSEQ multiplex PCR, and TCRdb's table has in-frame clones only and misses some. The repertoire has tens of thousands of clones, just over 85% of them found once; the top ten carry around 5.4%. The source was peripheral blood, collected 28 days after the second AZD1222 dose. Source of these receptors: an adult who received the AZD1222 COVID-19 vaccine. CDR3s include the opening cysteine and the closing phenylalanine or tryptophan. A D gene is named only where the DNA matches it firmly. The size entry is marked missing in some rows and otherwise reads once, few, many or a size class.

clone_size j_call v_call d_call cdr3_nt cdr3_aa
. TRBJ2-5 TRBV2 TRBD2 TGTGCCAGCGGAGGAGGACTAGCGGGGGGGACCCAGTACTTC CASGGGLAGGTQYF
. TRBJ1-5 TRBV19 TRBD1 TGTGCCAGTAAACAAAGCCCGGACAGGGGGAGCAATCAGCCCCAGCATTTT CASKQSPDRGSNQPQHF
. TRBJ1-5 TRBV19 TRBD1 TGTGCCAGTCGCAGGGGACAGCGCAATCAGCCCCAGCATTTT CASRRGQRNQPQHF
. TRBJ1-6 TRBV5-6 . TGTGCCAGCAGCCCCCCGTCTCGGGGCGCTTATAATTCACCCCTCCACTTT CASSPPSRGAYNSPLHF
. TRBJ2-3 TRBV30 TRBD2 TGTGCCTGGAGTGCGGGAGGGGGAGAGTATTTT CAWSAGGGEYF
. TRBJ2-7 TRBV28 TRBD2 TGTGCCAGCAGGACTAGCGGGAAGCACGAGCAGTACTTC CASRTSGKHEQYF
. TRBJ2-5 TRBV28 . TGTGCCAGCAGTCTTACAGGGAGGGAGACCCAGTACTTC CASSLTGRETQYF
. TRBJ1-5 TRBV6-2/TRBV6-3 . TGTGCCAGCAGCCCCTCGGGGGCTGGGGGGAGACAGCCCCAGCATTTT CASSPSGAGGRQPQHF
. TRBJ2-7 TRBV11-2 TRBD2 TGTGCCAGCAGCATTCCCCTAGCGGCCGAGCAGTACTTC CASSIPLAAEQYF
. TRBJ2-1 TRBV2 TRBD2 TGTGCCAGCAGGAACGGACTAGCCGGTAGGGAGTTCTTC CASRNGLAGREFF
. TRBJ2-7 TRBV3-1/TRBV3-2 . TGTGCCAGCAGCCAAGATTCTGTCCTCTACGAGCAGTACTTC CASSQDSVLYEQYF
. TRBJ2-6 TRBV12-3/TRBV12-4 . TGTGCCAGCTCCTCGGGTGGCAACGTCCTGACTTTC CASSSGGNVLTF
. TRBJ1-5 TRBV4-1 TRBD1 TGCGCCAGCAGCCAGGCAGGACAGGCCCAGCCCCAGCATTTT CASSQAGQAQPQHF
. TRBJ2-1 TRBV6-4 TRBD2 TGTGCCAGCAGTGAAGAACTAGCGGGAGGGAACAATGAGCAGTTCTTC CASSEELAGGNNEQFF
few TRBJ1-3 TRBV10-3 . TGTGCCATCAGTGAGTCGGGATATTCAACCCTCGGAAACACCATATATTTT CAISESGYSTLGNTIYF
. TRBJ2-7 TRBV6-5 TRBD2 TGTGCCAGCGCCGCCGGGACTAGCGTCTACGAGCAGTACTTC CASAAGTSVYEQYF
. TRBJ2-7 TRBV6-5 TRBD1 TGTGCCAGCAGCCGATCGGGACAGGGGAGGTACGAGCAGTACTTC CASSRSGQGRYEQYF
few TRBJ1-1 TRBV11-1 . TGTGCCAGCAGTCGCTTCGACAGGAGGACTGAAGCTTTCTTT CASSRFDRRTEAFF
. TRBJ1-5 TRBV24-1 . TGTGCCACCAGTGAACCCCCGCACCGACTCACGAGCAATCAGCCCCAGCATTTT CATSEPPHRLTSNQPQHF
. TRBJ2-1 TRBV5-1 TRBD2 TGCGCCAGCACGGTGAGACTAGCGGGAGGAAACTACAATGAGCAGTTCTTC CASTVRLAGGNYNEQFF
. TRBJ2-1 TRBV11-3 . TGTGCCAGCAGCTTAGAGGGCCTGAGCGGCAATGAGCAGTTCTTC CASSLEGLSGNEQFF
. TRBJ2-5 TRBV28 . TGTGCCAGCAGCGGCAGGGCAGTCCAAGAGACCCAGTACTTC CASSGRAVQETQYF
few TRBJ1-3 TRBV30 . TGTGCCTGGAGTGTACTTCACTCTGGAAACACCATATATTTT CAWSVLHSGNTIYF
. TRBJ1-2 TRBV4-1 . TGCGCCAGCAGCCAAGGGGAAGGACCTAACTATGGCTACACCTTC CASSQGEGPNYGYTF